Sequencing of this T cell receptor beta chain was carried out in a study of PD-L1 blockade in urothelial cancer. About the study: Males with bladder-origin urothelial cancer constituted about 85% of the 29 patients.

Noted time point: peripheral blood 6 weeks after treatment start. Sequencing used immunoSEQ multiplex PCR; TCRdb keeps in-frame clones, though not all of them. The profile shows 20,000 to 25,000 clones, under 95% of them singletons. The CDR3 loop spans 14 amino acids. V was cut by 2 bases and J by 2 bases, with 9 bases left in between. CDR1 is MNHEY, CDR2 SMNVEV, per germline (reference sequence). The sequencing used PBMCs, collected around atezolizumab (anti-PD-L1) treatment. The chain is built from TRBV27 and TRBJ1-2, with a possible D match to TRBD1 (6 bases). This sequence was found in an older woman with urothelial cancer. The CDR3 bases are TGTGCCAGCAGTTTAGGGGGCAGCAACTATGGCTACACCTTC. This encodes CASSLGGSNYGYTF.